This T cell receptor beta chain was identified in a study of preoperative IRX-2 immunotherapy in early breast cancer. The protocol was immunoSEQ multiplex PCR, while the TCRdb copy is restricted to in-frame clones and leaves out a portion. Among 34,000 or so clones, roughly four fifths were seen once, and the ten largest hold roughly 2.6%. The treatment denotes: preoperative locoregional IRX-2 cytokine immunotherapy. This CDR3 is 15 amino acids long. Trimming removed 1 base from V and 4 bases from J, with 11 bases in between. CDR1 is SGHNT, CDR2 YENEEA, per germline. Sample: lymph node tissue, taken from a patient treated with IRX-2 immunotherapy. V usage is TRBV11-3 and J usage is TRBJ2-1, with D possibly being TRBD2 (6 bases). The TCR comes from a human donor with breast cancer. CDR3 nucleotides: TGTGCCAGCAGCTTAGGTCGCGGGGATTACAATGAGCAGTTCTTC. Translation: CASSLGRGDYNEQFF.